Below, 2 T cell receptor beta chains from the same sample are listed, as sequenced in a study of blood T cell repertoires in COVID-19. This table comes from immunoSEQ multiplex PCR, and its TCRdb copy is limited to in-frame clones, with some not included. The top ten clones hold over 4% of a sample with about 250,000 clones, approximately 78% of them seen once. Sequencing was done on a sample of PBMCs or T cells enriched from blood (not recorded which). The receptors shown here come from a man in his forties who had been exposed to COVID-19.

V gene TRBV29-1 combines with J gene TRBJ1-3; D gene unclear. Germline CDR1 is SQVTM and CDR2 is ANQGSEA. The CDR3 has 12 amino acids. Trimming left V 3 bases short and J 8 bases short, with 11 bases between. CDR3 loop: CSVEYPADTIYF. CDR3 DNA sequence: TGCAGCGTTGAGTACCCAGCGGACACCATATATTTT.

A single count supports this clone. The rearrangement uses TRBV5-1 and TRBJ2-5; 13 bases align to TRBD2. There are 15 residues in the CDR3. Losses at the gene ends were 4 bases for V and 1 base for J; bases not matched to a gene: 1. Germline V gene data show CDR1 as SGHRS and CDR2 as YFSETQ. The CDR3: CASSRTSGSQETQYF. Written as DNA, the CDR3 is TGCGCCAGCAGCCGGACTAGCGGGAGCCAAGAGACCCAGTACTTC.